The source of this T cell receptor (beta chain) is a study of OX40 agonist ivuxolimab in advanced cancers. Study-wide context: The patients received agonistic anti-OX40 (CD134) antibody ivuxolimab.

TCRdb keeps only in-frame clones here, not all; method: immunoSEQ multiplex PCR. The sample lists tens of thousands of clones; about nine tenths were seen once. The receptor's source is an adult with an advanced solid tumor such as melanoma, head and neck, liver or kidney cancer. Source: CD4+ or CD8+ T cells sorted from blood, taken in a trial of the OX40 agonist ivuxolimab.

CDR3 nucleotides: TGTGCCAGCAGCCAAGATAGGGCGCAGGGAGGGCTAGCCAAAAACATTCAGTACTTC. This gives the protein CASSQDRAQGGLAKNIQYF. The chain recombines TRBV4-2 with TRBJ2-4, with 7 bases aligning to TRBD2. CDR1 LGHNA and CDR2 YNFKEQ come from the germline V gene. This CDR3 region has 19 residues. V was clipped by 0 bases and J by 0 bases; unmatched bases: 11.